The 20 T cell receptor beta chains given below trace back to one sample, sequenced in a study of T cell repertoires in cytomegalovirus infection. TCRdb reanalysed the reads using MiXCR and keeps one entry per CDR3 protein. The sample includes about 470,000 distinct CDR3 sequences, about two fifths of them seen just once. No cognate antigen is known for these TCRs. The sequencing used cultured PBMCs, collected from culture after CMV antigen stimulation. The receptors shown here come from a human donor in good health (CMV status not recorded). Some clones in this sample may be carry-over from other donors' samples.

This clonotype has a count of ten or more. V usage is TRBV7-2 and J usage is TRBJ1-2; TRBD1 matches 7 bases. V lost 5 bases to trimming and J lost 8 bases; unmatched junction nucleotides: 8. Germline V lookup: CDR1 SGHTA, CDR2 FQGNSA. The CDR3 contains 13 residues. The CDR3 loop reads CASSPGQERGYTF. CDR3 sequence (DNA): TGTGCCAGCAGCCCCGGACAGGAACGGGGCTACACCTTC.

The chain couples TRBV6-8 to TRBJ2-2; D possibly corresponds to TRBD1 (6 bases). CDR1 and CDR2 from the germline V gene are MNHGY and SAAAGT. The V end lost 7 bases, the J end lost 6 bases, and 9 bases lay between the germline ends. The CDR3 sequence is 12 residues long. The CDR3 DNA is TGTGCCAGCACACAGGGTGCCGGGGAGCTGTTTTTT. Amino acids: CASTQGAGELFF.

The genes are TRBV7-2 and TRBJ2-3, with 13 bases fitting TRBD2. Unmatched junction bases numbered 7, after V lost 6 bases and J lost 1 base. The germline CDR1 and CDR2 sequences are SGHTA and FQGNSA. The CDR3 has 17 amino acids. CDR3: CASRGGTSGDRTDTQYF. The DNA for the CDR3 is TGTGCCAGCAGGGGGGGGACTAGCGGGGACCGCACAGATACGCAGTATTTT.

The V gene is TRBV7-8, the J gene TRBJ1-1; no clear D. The ends were cut back, 0 bases at V and 3 bases at J, with 17 bases in the middle. CDR1 is SGHVS and CDR2 is FQNEAQ in the germline V gene. There are 17 residues in the CDR3. CDR3 coding DNA: TGTGCCAGCAGCTTAGCCCGGAGGGTGGTAGTAGACACTGAAGCTTTCTTT. This translates into CASSLARRVVVDTEAFF.

This clonotype was found a few times. V and J are TRBV6-1 and TRBJ2-3; 10 positions agree with TRBD2. Unmatched junction bases numbered 10, after V lost 7 bases and J lost 3 bases. CDR3 size: 16 residues. Per the germline V gene, CDR1 is MNHNS and CDR2 is SASEGT. CDR3 sequence reads: CASKKRGGPRTDTQYF. DNA of the CDR3: TGTGCCAGCAAAAAGCGGGGGGGCCCTCGGACAGATACGCAGTATTTT.

Here the CDR3 DNA reads TGTGCCACCAGCCGGGACAGGGGGTATGGCTACACCTTC. Translating it yields CATSRDRGYGYTF. V and J are TRBV10-3 and TRBJ1-2; 11 positions agree with TRBD1. The CDR3 totals 13 residues. The germline V gene encodes CDR1 ENHRY and CDR2 SYGVKD. The J segment lost 5 bases and the V segment lost 10 bases, leaving 6 bases of the junction unmatched.

This clonotype came up a few times. The V and J genes are TRBV5-4 and TRBJ2-5; D not resolved. Germline V gives CDR1 SGHNT, CDR2 YYREEE (reference sequence). V lost 0 bases to trimming and J lost 4 bases, with 13 bases between them. CDR3 size: 15 residues. The CDR3, as DNA: TGTGCCAGCAGCTTGGGGCCCGCCAGCAGAGAGACCCAGTACTTC. This translates into CASSLGPASRETQYF.

The rearrangement joins TRBV6-1 to TRBJ2-7; TRBD1 might be the D (6 bases). CDR3 length: 14 amino acids. Germline V gene lookup returns CDR1 MNHNS and CDR2 SASEGT. Deletions cut 7 bases from V and 6 bases from J, with 19 bases between. The chain's CDR3 is CASTIGGPLGEQYF. The CDR3 nucleotides are TGTGCCAGCACCATAGGGGGACCCTTGGGCGAGCAGTACTTC.

This clonotype has more than one count but fewer than ten. J is TRBJ2-4 and V is TRBV6-1, with D unclear. The V end lost 8 bases, the J end lost 0 bases, and 11 bases lay between the germline ends. The CDR3 extends over 14 amino acids. The V gene's germline CDR1 is MNHNS and CDR2 SASEGT. CDR3 in amino acids: CASYSSLAKNIQYF. In DNA, the CDR3 is TGTGCCAGCTACAGCAGTCTAGCCAAAAACATTCAGTACTTC.

For the CDR3, the DNA is TGCGCCAGCAGCCCGGGCAGGGGCGCTAACTATGGCTACACCTTC. Encoded protein: CASSPGRGANYGYTF. V usage is TRBV4-1 and J usage is TRBJ1-2, with D possibly being TRBD1 (6 bases). The germline V gene encodes CDR1 MGHRA and CDR2 YSYEKL. The CDR3 totals 15 residues. Trimming pared 4 bases from V and 0 bases from J, leaving 12 bases between.

This rearrangement joins TRBV10-3 to TRBJ2-1; tentatively, D is TRBD1 (5 bases). The ends were cut back, 3 bases at V and 7 bases at J, with 7 bases in the middle. This CDR3 contains 12 residues. Germline CDR1 reads ENHRY; CDR2 reads SYGVKD. The CDR3 nucleotides are TGTGCCATCAGTGACAGGGATAATGAGCAGTTCTTC. This sequence encodes CAISDRDNEQFF.

J is TRBJ2-7 and V is TRBV20-1; 9 bases match TRBD1. With 7 bases clipped from V and 3 bases from J, the junction kept 7 bases outside the gene matches. Germline CDR1 reads DFQATT; CDR2 reads SNEGSKA (reference sequence). This CDR3 region has 13 residues. The CDR3 DNA is TGCAGTGTCAAGACAGGGGGGTACTACGAGCAGTACTTC. It is translated as CSVKTGGYYEQYF.

V gene TRBV12-3 or TRBV12-4 combines with J gene TRBJ1-4; 7 bases line up with TRBD1. The CDR3 is made up of 14 amino acids. V was pared by 3 bases and J by 6 bases, with 4 bases of the junction left unmatched. This CDR3 is CASSFRQGDEKLFF. CDR3 bases: TGTGCCAGCAGTTTCCGACAGGGTGATGAAAAACTGTTTTTT.

This clonotype was counted between two and nine times. V usage is TRBV12-3 or TRBV12-4 and J usage is TRBJ1-4; a possible D gene is TRBD1 (5 bases). The CDR3 length is 15 residues. Between the trimmed V and J ends, which lost 4 bases and 0 bases, there was a span of 9 bases. In DNA form, the CDR3 reads TGTGCCAGCAGTTCGGGGGGGGCAACTAATGAAAAACTGTTTTTT. Encoded protein: CASSSGGATNEKLFF.

This clonotype turned up a few times. The V gene is TRBV5-5, the J gene TRBJ1-1; D is uncertain. V was pared by 0 bases and J by 7 bases, with 13 bases between. The CDR3 loop spans 14 amino acids. CDR1 and CDR2 (germline): SGHKS, YYEKEE (reference sequence). This CDR3 reads CASSLGQEYGEAFF. The CDR3 bases are TGTGCCAGCAGCTTGGGGCAGGAATATGGTGAAGCTTTCTTT.

This clonotype was counted between two and nine times. As DNA, the CDR3 is TGTGCCAGCAGCTTACACGGGGGGCCGTGGGATACGCAGTATTTT. Translating gives CASSLHGGPWDTQYF. This chain links TRBV7-8 with TRBJ2-3, with D tentatively TRBD2 (7 bases). Germline V gene lookup returns CDR1 SGHVS and CDR2 FQNEAQ. Deletions cut 2 bases from V and 6 bases from J, with 15 bases between. The CDR3 sequence is 15 residues long.

This chain joins TRBV6-6 and TRBJ2-7, with 8 bases matching TRBD1. CDR1 MNHNY and CDR2 SVGAGI come from the germline V gene (reference sequence). V trimming: 6 bases; J trimming: 5 bases; junction bases outside the gene matches: 9. This CDR3 has 14 residues. CDR3 sequence reads: CASRGDRFSHEQYF. The CDR3 coding sequence is TGTGCCAGCAGGGGGGACAGGTTTTCCCACGAGCAGTACTTC.

This chain joins TRBV5-1 and TRBJ1-2; 9 bases fit TRBD1. Germline V gene lookup returns CDR1 SGHRS and CDR2 YFSETQ. This CDR3 contains 15 residues. The ends lost 6 bases at V and 6 bases at J; junction bases unmatched: 12. This CDR3 reads CASTLSDRGGDGYTF. The CDR3 DNA reads TGCGCCAGCACTCTATCGGACAGGGGTGGAGATGGCTACACCTTC.

The chain carries TRBV28 and TRBJ2-5; no definite D call. V gave up 5 bases and J gave up 2 bases, with 6 bases separating them. The CDR3 is made up of 12 amino acids. Germline CDR1 is MDHEN and CDR2 is SYDVKM. This chain's CDR3 is CASSKAQETQYF. CDR3 in DNA: TGTGCCAGCAGTAAAGCACAAGAGACCCAGTACTTC. The variable domain in full, completed from reference TRBV28 and TRBJ2-5, reads DVKVTQSSRYLVKRTGEKVFLECVQDMDHENMFWYRQDPGLGLRLIYFSYDVKMKEKGDIPEGYSVSREKKERFSLILESASTNQTSMYLCASSKAQETQYFGPGTRLLVL.

J is TRBJ2-3 and V is TRBV7-6, with D possibly matching TRBD2 (6 bases). Trimming pared 5 bases from V and 4 bases from J, leaving 25 bases between. CDR3 length: 18 residues. Germline V gene lookup returns CDR1 SGHVS and CDR2 FNYEAQ. The CDR3 nucleotides read TGTGCCAGCAGCCCCCCGAACGAGGAGGGTAATTCTTCAGATACGCAGTATTTT. Translation gives CASSPPNEEGNSSDTQYF. The full variable domain, rest sourced from reference TRBV7-6 and TRBJ2-3, is GAGVSQSPRYKVTKRGQDVALRCDPISGHVSLYWYRQALGQGPEFLTYFNYEAQQDKSGLPNDRFSAERPEGSISTLTIQRTEQRDSAMYRCASSPPNEEGNSSDTQYFGPGTRLTVL.